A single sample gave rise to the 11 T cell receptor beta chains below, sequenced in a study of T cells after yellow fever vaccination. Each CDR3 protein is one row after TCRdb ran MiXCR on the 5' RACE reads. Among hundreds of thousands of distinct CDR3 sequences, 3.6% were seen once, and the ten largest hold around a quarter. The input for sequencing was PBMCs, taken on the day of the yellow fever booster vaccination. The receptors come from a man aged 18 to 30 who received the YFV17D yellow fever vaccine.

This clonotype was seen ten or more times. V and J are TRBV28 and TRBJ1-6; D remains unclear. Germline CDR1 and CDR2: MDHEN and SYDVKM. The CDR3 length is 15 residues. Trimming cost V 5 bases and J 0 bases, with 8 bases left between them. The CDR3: CASSLLSSYNSPLHF. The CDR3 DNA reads TGTGCCAGCAGTCTTTTGAGCTCCTATAATTCACCCCTCCACTTT.

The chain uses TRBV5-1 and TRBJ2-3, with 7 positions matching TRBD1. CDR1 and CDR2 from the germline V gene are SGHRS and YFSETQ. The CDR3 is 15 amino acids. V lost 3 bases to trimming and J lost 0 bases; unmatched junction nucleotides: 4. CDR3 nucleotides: TGCGCCAGCAGCTGGTACAGGGGTAGCACAGATACGCAGTATTTT. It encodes CASSWYRGSTDTQYF.

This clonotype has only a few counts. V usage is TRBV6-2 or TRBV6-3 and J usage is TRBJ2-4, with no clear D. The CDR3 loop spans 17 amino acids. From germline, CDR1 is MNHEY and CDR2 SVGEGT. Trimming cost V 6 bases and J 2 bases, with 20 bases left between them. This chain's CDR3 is CASRQWSLGITKNIQYF. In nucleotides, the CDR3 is TGTGCCAGCAGACAATGGAGCCTGGGGATTACCAAAAACATTCAGTACTTC.

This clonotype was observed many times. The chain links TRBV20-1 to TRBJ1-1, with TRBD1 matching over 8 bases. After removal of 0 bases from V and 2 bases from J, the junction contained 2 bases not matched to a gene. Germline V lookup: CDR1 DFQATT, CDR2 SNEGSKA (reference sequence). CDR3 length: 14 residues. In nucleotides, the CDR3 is TGCAGTGCTAGAGATCCAGGGGGCAACACTGAAGCTTTCTTT. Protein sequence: CSARDPGGNTEAFF.

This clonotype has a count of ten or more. The CDR3 nucleotides read TGTGCCAGCACCCTGACAGGGAGGGAAACTGAAGCTTTCTTT. The encoded protein is CASTLTGRETEAFF. The chain employs TRBV12-3 or TRBV12-4 and TRBJ1-1; the match to TRBD1 covers 7 bases. CDR3 length: 14 residues. V was pared by 7 bases and J by 5 bases, with 10 bases of the junction left unmatched.

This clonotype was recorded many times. The CDR3 DNA reads as TGTGCCAGCAGCTATGACGGGACAGGGGCATACGAGCAGTACTTC. Encoded protein: CASSYDGTGAYEQYF. The V call is TRBV7-9, the J call TRBJ2-7; 10 nucleotides align to TRBD1. The germline gives CDR1 SEHNR, CDR2 FQNEAQ (reference sequence). V dropped 4 bases and J dropped 4; count of bases not matched to a gene: 7. The CDR3 is 15 residues long.

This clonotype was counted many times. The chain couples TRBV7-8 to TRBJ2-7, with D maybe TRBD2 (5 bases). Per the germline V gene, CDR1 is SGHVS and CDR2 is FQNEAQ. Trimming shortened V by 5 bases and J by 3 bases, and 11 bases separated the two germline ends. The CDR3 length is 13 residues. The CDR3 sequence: CASSGRDRYEQYV. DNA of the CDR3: TGTGCCAGCAGCGGCCGGGATCGCTACGAGCAGTACGTC.

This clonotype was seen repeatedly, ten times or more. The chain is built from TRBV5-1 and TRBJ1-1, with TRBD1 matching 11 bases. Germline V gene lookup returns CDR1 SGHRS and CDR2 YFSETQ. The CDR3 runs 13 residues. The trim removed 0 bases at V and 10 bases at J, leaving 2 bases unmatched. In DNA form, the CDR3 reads TGCGCCAGCAGCTTGGGGGACAGGGGGTCAGCTTTCTTT. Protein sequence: CASSLGDRGSAFF.

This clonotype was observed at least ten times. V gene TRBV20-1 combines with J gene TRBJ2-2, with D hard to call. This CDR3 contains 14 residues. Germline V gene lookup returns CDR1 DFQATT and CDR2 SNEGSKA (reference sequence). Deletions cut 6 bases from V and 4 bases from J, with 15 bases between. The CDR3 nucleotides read TGCAGTGCGCAACGGGCCGTACGCACCGGGGAGCTGTTTTTT. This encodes CSAQRAVRTGELFF.

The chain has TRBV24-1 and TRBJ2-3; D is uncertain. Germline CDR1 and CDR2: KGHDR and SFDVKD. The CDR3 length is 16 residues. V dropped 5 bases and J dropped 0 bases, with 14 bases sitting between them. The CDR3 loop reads CATSVRFESSTDTQYF. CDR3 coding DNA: TGTGCCACCAGTGTCCGGTTCGAGAGTAGCACAGATACGCAGTATTTT.

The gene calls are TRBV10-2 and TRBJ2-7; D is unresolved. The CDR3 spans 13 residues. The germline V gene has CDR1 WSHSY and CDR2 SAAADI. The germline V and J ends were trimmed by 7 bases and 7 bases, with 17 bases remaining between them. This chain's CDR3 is CASMVAGSGEQYF. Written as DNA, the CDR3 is TGCGCCAGCATGGTAGCCGGTTCCGGGGAGCAGTACTTC.